This T cell receptor (beta chain) was sequenced in a study of tumor and adjacent non-tumor tissue in lung cancer. About the research overall: Patients comprised some eleven adenocarcinoma, a couple of squamous cell carcinoma and 1 small cell lung cancer.

This clonotype was recorded at least ten times. Its antigen remains unidentified. From germline, CDR1 is GTSNPN and CDR2 SVGIG (reference sequence). Trimming cost V 3 bases and J 8 bases, with 14 bases left between them. The CDR3 has 14 amino acids. General study findings and limits: Normal lung showed higher cumulative top 100 clone frequency than tumor. Patients with more diverse tumor TCRs had worse survival. TCR diversity was significantly greater in tumor than normal lung tissue.

TCRbeta libraries were built with three rounds of nested PCR, modified from ARM-PCR. MiXCR, run by TCRdb on the multiplex PCR reads, gives a single entry per CDR3 protein. The sample records tens of thousands of distinct CDR3 sequences, roughly 73% being singletons. RNA was extracted from bulk tissue without any cell sorting. The chain joins TRBV30 to TRBJ1-6; D is perhaps TRBD1 (6 bases). The sequence was obtained from a woman aged 45-60 years with non-small cell lung cancer. The sample taken for sequencing was lung tumor tissue. CDR3 nucleotide sequence: TGTGCCTGGAGGCCCGGGACATGGGATTCACCCCTCCACTTT. Translated: CAWRPGTWDSPLHF.